The sequence of this TCR beta chain was determined in a study of Tregs in tolerant kidney transplant recipients. Findings and caveats of the study: Biological reproducibility was not directly addressed in this study. Donor-specific Treg expansion exceeded global Treg expansion in tolerant patients, suggesting antigen drive. For some patients, primers changed over time, blocking nucleotide-level comparison.

Concerning this clone itself: The antigen is undetermined.

The data were produced by immunoSEQ multiplex PCR, yet TCRdb's version contains in-frame clones alone and is incomplete. The table lists approximately 50,000 clones, about 90% of them singletons. The nonmyeloablative bone marrow transplants came from related graft donors, with transient mixed chimerism. Specimen: CD8+ T cells from blood (PBMCs), collected 24 months after the transplant. This receptor was obtained from a human patient who received a combined kidney and bone marrow transplant. Among the T cells, some may be from the graft donor.

The CDR3 DNA follows: TGTGCCAGCTCTAAGGCGGACAGGGTCGGCGAGCAGTACTTC. This sequence encodes CASSKADRVGEQYF. The rearrangement uses TRBV27 and TRBJ2-7; the match to TRBD1 covers 8 bases. V trimming: 8 bases; J trimming: 6 bases; junction bases outside the gene matches: 12. CDR1 and CDR2 (germline): MNHEY, SMNVEV (reference sequence). This CDR3 spans 14 amino acids.